The clone carrying this TCR beta chain was counted a few times. Its antigen is not identified. The data derive from a study of human T cells and chemical hapten exposure. Study background: Sensitization employed 2% DPC on roughly 2 cm by roughly 2 cm of upper inner arm skin. Weekly diphenylcyclopropenone doses were given to patients' scalps across the roughly 24-week study. TCR yields per sample varied, mainly owing to small pooled library volume differences.

Whole-study findings and limits: In comparison with controls, expanded TCRs gave rise to a significantly larger number of large CDR3 similarity clusters.

The CDR3 totals 15 residues. With V trimmed by 3 bases and J by 0 bases, 5 bases remained unmatched. Germline V CDR1 and CDR2: PRHDT, FYEKMQ (reference sequence). TCRdb re-called the RACE reads with MiXCR, one entry per CDR3 protein. The sample lists some 96,000 distinct CDR3 sequences, 25% to 35% occurring once. Indicated time point: patch test 3, about 24 weeks after DPC sensitization. Treatment given: therapeutic diphenylcyclopropenone sensitization with weekly scalp DPC. The TCR comes from a man aged 40-49 years with alopecia areata. Some clones in this sample may be carry-over from other donors' samples. The rearrangement uses TRBV13 and TRBJ2-7; 7 bases are a match to TRBD2. The specimen comprised whole blood, sampled in connection with sensitization to the hapten diphenylcyclopropenone (DPC). The CDR3 spells CASSFRRETSYEQYF. In DNA form, the CDR3 reads TGTGCCAGCAGCTTTCGGCGGGAGACCTCCTACGAGCAGTACTTC.